Listed below are T cell receptor beta chains from one sample, sequenced in a study of shared clonotypes between healthy human individuals. Using immunoSEQ multiplex PCR, the repertoire was profiled, and TCRdb retains in-frame clones only, with some absent. The table includes roughly 490,000 clones, over 65% detected once. The specimen sequenced was PBMCs. The origin of the receptors is a woman aged 40 to 50 in good health. Some clones in this sample may be carry-over from other donors' samples. CDR3s include the opening cysteine and the closing phenylalanine or tryptophan.

TRBV9	TRBJ2-5	CASSVAPQGETQYF
TRBV5-1	TRBJ2-7	CASSLDRANYEQYF
TRBV28	TRBJ1-4	CASTRGGAPTNEKLFF
TRBV18	TRBJ1-4	CASSPPRPSNEKLFF
TRBV4-1	TRBJ2-2	CASSQLSGANTGELFF
TRBV18	TRBJ2-5	CASSPGVQETQYF
TRBV19	TRBJ2-2	CASSTWNGELFF
TRBV4-1	TRBJ2-1	CASSPGQGLVDEQFF
TRBV7-2	TRBJ1-5	CASSVSGNQPQHF
TRBV18	TRBJ2-1	CASSRNSGSSNEQFF
TRBV28	TRBJ1-1	CASIGPRTNTEAFF
TRBV14	TRBJ1-2	CASSLLGRDYGYTF
TRBV29-1	TRBJ2-3	CSVRLPSTDTQYF
TRBV4-1	TRBJ2-3	CASSQVNRGRDTQYF
TRBV6-6	TRBJ2-3	CASRGKRDTTDTQYF
TRBV27	TRBJ1-3	CASSWGTGHLGNTIYF
TRBV29-1	TRBJ1-3	CSVGIWSPGRKGNTIYF
TRBV10-3	TRBJ1-3	CAISERGQGYSGNTIYF
TRBV7-3	TRBJ1-5	CASSLVLGGNNQPQHF